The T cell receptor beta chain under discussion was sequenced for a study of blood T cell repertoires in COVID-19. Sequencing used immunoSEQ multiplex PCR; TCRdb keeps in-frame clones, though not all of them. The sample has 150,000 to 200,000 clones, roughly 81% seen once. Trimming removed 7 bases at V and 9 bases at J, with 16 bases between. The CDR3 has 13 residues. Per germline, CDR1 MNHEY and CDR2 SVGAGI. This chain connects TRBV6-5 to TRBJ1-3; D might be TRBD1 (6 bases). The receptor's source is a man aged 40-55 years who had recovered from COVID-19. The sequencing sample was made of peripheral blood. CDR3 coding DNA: TGTGCCAGCAAGGGGGGGCCTGGAGGCACCATATATTTT. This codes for CASKGGPGGTIYF.